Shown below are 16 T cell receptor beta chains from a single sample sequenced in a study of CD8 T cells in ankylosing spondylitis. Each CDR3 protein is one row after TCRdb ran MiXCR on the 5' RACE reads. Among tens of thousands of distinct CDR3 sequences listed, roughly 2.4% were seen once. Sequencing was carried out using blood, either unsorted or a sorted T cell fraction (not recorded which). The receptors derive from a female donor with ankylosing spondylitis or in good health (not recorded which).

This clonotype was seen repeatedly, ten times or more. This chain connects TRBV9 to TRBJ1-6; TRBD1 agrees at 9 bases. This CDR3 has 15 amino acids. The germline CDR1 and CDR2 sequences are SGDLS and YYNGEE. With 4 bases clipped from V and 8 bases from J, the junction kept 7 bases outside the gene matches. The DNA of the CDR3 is TGTGCCAGCAGCATCTCGACAGGGGGTGATTCACCCCTCCACTTT. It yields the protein CASSISTGGDSPLHF.

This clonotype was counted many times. CDR3: CASSVGEAKNIQYF. For the CDR3, the DNA is TGTGCCAGCAGCGTAGGGGAAGCCAAAAACATTCAGTACTTC. This chain joins TRBV9 and TRBJ2-4; D is undetermined. This CDR3 is 14 amino acids long. With 0 bases removed from V and 0 bases from J, the gap between germline ends came to 4 bases. Germline CDR1 is SGDLS and CDR2 is YYNGEE.

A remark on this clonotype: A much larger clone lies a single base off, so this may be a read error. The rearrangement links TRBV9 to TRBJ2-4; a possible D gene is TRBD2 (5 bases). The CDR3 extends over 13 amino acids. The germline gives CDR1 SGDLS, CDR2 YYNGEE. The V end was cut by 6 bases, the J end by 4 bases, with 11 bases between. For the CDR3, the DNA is TGTGCCAGCACTCCGACGGGGAAAAACATTCAGTACTTC. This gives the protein CASTPTGKNIQYF.

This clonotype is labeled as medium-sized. Written as DNA, the CDR3 is TGTGCCAGCAGCGTAGGTTACCAATACACAGATACGCAGTATTTT. This sequence encodes CASSVGYQYTDTQYF. The chain joins TRBV9 to TRBJ2-3; D not certain. The CDR3 totals 15 residues. V lost 0 bases and J lost 2, with 10 bases in between. The germline V gene encodes CDR1 SGDLS and CDR2 YYNGEE.

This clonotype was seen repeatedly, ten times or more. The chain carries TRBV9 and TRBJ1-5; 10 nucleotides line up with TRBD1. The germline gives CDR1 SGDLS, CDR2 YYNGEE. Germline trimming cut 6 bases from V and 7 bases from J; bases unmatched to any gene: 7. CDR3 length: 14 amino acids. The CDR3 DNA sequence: TGTGCCAGCACTAGAGGGACAGGGGACCAGCCCCAGCATTTT. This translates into CASTRGTGDQPQHF.

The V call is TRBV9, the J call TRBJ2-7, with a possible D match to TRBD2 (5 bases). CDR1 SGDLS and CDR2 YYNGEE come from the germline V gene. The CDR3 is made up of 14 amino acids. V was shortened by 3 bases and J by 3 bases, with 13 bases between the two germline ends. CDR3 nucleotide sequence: TGTGCCAGCAGCGGCATTGAGGGAGACTACGAGCAGTACTTC. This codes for CASSGIEGDYEQYF.

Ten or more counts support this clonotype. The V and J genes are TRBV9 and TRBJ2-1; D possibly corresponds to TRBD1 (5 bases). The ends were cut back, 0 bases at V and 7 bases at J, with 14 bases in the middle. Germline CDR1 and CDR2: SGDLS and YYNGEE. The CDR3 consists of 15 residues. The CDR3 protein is CASSVDGARFNEQFF. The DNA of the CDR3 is TGTGCCAGCAGCGTAGATGGGGCGCGGTTTAATGAGCAGTTCTTC.

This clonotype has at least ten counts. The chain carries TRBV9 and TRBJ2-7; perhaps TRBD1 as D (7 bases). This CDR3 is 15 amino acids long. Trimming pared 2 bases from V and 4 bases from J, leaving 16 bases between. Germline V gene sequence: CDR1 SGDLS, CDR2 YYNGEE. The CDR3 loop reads CASSVGGTANYEQYF. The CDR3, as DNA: TGTGCCAGCAGCGTCGGAGGGACAGCGAATTACGAGCAGTACTTC.

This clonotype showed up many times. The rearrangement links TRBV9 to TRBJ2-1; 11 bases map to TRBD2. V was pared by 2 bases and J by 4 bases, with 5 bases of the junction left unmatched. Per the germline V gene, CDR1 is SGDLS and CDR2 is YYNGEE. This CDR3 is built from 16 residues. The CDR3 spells CASSVSSGGGYNEQFF. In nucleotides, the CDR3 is TGTGCCAGCAGCGTCAGTAGCGGGGGGGGGTACAATGAGCAGTTCTTC.

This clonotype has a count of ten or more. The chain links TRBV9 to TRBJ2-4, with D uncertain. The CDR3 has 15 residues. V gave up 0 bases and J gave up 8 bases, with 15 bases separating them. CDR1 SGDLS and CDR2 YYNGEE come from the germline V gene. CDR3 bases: TGTGCCAGCAGCGTAGACGGGCAGCGCGTTGACATTCAGTACTTC. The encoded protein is CASSVDGQRVDIQYF.

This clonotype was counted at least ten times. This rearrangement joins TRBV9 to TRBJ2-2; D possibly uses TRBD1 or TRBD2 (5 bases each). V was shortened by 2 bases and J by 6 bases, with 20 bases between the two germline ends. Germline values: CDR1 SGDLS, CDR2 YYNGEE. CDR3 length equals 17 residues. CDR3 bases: TGTGCCAGCAGCGTTCGGCTAGGGACCCCTGGGGCCGGGGAGCTGTTTTTT. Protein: CASSVRLGTPGAGELFF. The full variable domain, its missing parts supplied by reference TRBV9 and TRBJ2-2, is DSGVTQTPKHLITATGQRVTLRCSPRSGDLSVYWYQQSLDQGLQFLIQYYNGEERAKGNILERFSAQQFPDLHSELNLSSLELGDSALYFCASSVRLGTPGAGELFFGEGSRLTVL.

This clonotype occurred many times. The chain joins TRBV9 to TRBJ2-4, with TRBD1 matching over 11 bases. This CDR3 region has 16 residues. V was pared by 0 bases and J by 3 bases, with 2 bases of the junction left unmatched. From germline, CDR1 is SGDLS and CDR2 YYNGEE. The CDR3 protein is CASSVGDRGVKNIQYF. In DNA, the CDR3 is TGTGCCAGCAGCGTAGGGGACAGGGGGGTCAAAAACATTCAGTACTTC.

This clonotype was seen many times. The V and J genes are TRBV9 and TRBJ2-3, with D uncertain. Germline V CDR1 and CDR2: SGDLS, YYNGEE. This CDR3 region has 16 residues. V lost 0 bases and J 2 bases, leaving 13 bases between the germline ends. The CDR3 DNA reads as TGTGCCAGCAGCGTAGGTCGCGGAGCTTACACAGATACGCAGTATTTT. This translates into CASSVGRGAYTDTQYF.

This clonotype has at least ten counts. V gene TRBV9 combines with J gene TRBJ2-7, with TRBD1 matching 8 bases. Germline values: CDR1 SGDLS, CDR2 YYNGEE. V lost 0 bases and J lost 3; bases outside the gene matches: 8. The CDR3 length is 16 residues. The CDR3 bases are TGTGCCAGCAGCGTAGACCCGCAGGGGGCGGTCTACGAGCAGTACTTC. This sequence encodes CASSVDPQGAVYEQYF.

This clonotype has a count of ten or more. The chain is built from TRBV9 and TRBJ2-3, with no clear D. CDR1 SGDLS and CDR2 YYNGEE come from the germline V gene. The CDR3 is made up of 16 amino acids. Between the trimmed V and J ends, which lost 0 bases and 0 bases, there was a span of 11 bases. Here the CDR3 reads CASSVGYSPSTDTQYF. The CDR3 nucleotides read TGTGCCAGCAGCGTAGGATACAGCCCTAGCACAGATACGCAGTATTTT. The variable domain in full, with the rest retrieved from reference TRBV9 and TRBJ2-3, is DSGVTQTPKHLITATGQRVTLRCSPRSGDLSVYWYQQSLDQGLQFLIQYYNGEERAKGNILERFSAQQFPDLHSELNLSSLELGDSALYFCASSVGYSPSTDTQYFGPGTRLTVL.

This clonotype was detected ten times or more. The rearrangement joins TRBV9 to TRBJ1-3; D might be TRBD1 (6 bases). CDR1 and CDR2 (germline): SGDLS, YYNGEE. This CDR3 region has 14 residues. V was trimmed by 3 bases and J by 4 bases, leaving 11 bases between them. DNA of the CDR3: TGTGCCAGCAGCGGACAGGACACGGGAAACACCATATATTTT. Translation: CASSGQDTGNTIYF.